The 17 T cell receptor beta chains below were found in one sample sequenced in a study of blood T cell repertoires in COVID-19 (dated by TCRdb to about 2020). Library construction relied on the immunoSEQ multiplex PCR assay. TCRdb took this table from immuneACCESS and kept in-frame rearrangements with V and J called. Such tables lack part of the clones; where checked against another copy, unresolved V genes explain under half of the gap, and the rest is unexplained. This sample lists under 75,000 clones; around four fifths were detected once. The ten largest clones capture 6.3% of the sample. The sample taken for sequencing was peripheral blood. All receptors derive from a human donor in a cohort sampled during active COVID-19.

This sequence joins TRBV9 and TRBJ2-3, with TRBD2 as a possible D gene (6 bases). This CDR3 is built from 16 residues. The germline V gene encodes CDR1 SGDLS and CDR2 YYNGEE. V dropped 3 bases and J dropped 0 bases, with 14 bases sitting between them. This CDR3 reads CASSGRDWTSTDTQYF. The CDR3 coding sequence is TGTGCCAGCAGCGGAAGGGACTGGACTAGCACAGATACGCAGTATTTT.

V gene TRBV7-8 combines with J gene TRBJ2-5; 11 bases agree with TRBD1. The CDR3 covers 14 residues. V shed 6 bases, J shed 4 bases, and the junction held 4 bases outside the gene matches. Looked up from germline, CDR1 is SGHVS and CDR2 is FQNEAQ. CDR3 amino acids: CASRAGTGGETQYF. The CDR3 DNA reads TGTGCCAGCAGGGCCGGGACAGGGGGAGAGACCCAGTACTTC. The whole variable domain, filled in from reference TRBV7-8 and TRBJ2-5, reads GAGVSQSPRYKVAKRGQDVALRCDPISGHVSLFWYQQALGQGPEFLTYFQNEAQLDKSGLPSDRFFAERPEGSVSTLKIQRTQQEDSAVYLCASRAGTGGETQYFGPGTRLLVL.

CDR3 nucleotide sequence: TGTGCCAGCACTTCGACTAGCGGGAGCTACGAGCAGTACTTC. Translated: CASTSTSGSYEQYF. The chain employs TRBV3-1 (or the pseudogene TRBV3-2) and TRBJ2-7; 12 positions match TRBD2. The CDR3 has 14 amino acids. Germline lookup yields CDR1 LGHDT and CDR2 YNNKEL (reference sequence). V lost 7 bases to trimming and J lost 3 bases; unmatched junction nucleotides: 4.

This chain connects TRBV11-1 to TRBJ2-7, with 10 positions matching TRBD2. V shed 2 bases, J shed 2 bases, and the junction held 3 bases outside the gene matches. CDR1 and CDR2 from the germline V gene are SGHAT and FQDESV (reference sequence). The CDR3 has 15 residues. This CDR3 is CASSLNSGGPYEQYF. Written as DNA, the CDR3 is TGTGCCAGCAGCTTAAATAGCGGGGGGCCCTACGAGCAGTACTTC.

The chain combines TRBV5-6 with TRBJ2-3; weak D call: TRBD2 (6 bases). This CDR3 is built from 16 residues. Germline CDR1 and CDR2: SGHDT and YYEEEE. V was shortened by 3 bases and J by 2 bases, with 16 bases between the two germline ends. In DNA, the CDR3 is TGTGCCAGCAGCTCGACTAGTGCTGTTACCACAGATACGCAGTATTTT. It translates to CASSSTSAVTTDTQYF.

This clone was recorded once. The CDR3 nucleotides are TGTGCCAGCAGCCAAGTCGGGGGAATAAATGAGCAGTTCTTC. Translation gives CASSQVGGINEQFF. The chain links TRBV14 to TRBJ2-1, with D possibly matching TRBD2 (6 bases). The length of the CDR3 is 14 residues. From germline, CDR1 is SGHDN and CDR2 FVKESK. The germline V and J ends were trimmed by 1 base and 7 bases, with 11 bases remaining between them.

The rearrangement uses TRBV11-3 and TRBJ1-4; TRBD1 is a possible D gene (5 bases). The V end was cut by 2 bases, the J end by 7 bases, with 17 bases between. Per the germline V gene, CDR1 is SGHNT and CDR2 is YENEEA. The CDR3 has 16 amino acids. This CDR3 is CASSLRGLSEAEKLFF. The CDR3, as DNA: TGTGCCAGCAGCTTAAGGGGACTATCGGAGGCTGAAAAACTGTTTTTT.

This clone has a single count. DNA of the CDR3: TGTGCCAGTAGTCCCAGAGGGACTAGCGGAGGTGAGCAGTTCTTC. It codes for CASSPRGTSGGEQFF. The gene calls are TRBV19 and TRBJ2-1; 11 nucleotides align to TRBD2. V shed 5 bases, J shed 9 bases, and the junction held 9 bases outside the gene matches. The CDR3 extends over 15 amino acids. From germline, CDR1 is LNHDA and CDR2 SQIVND (reference sequence).

The V gene is TRBV6-1, the J gene TRBJ1-2; D unclear. CDR3 size: 16 residues. Per germline, CDR1 MNHNS and CDR2 SASEGT. V was cut by 2 bases and J by 3 bases, with 16 bases left in between. The CDR3 is CASSEQAGGLYYGYTF. Here the CDR3 DNA reads TGTGCCAGCAGTGAACAGGCAGGAGGCCTTTACTATGGCTACACCTTC.

Regarding this clone: At the DNA level, this CDR3 is encoded by other sequences in the same sample as well. The chain joins TRBV18 to TRBJ2-7; TRBD1 matches 8 bases. Germline CDR1 and CDR2: KGHSH and LQKENI. The CDR3 consists of 13 residues. V lost 6 bases to trimming and J lost 7 bases; unmatched junction nucleotides: 8. The chain's CDR3 is CASSPGQGNEQYF. The DNA of the CDR3 is TGTGCCAGCTCCCCCGGACAGGGAAATGAGCAGTACTTC.

The chain employs TRBV10-3 and TRBJ2-3; no firm D call. Trimming pared 10 bases from V and 3 bases from J, leaving 14 bases between. The CDR3 runs 13 residues. Per germline, CDR1 ENHRY and CDR2 SYGVKD. CDR3 in amino acids: CATTPMVTDTQYF. The CDR3 nucleotides read TGTGCCACCACCCCTATGGTTACAGATACGCAGTATTTT.

In its sample, this clone was seen a few times. The rearrangement joins TRBV5-1 to TRBJ1-2, with TRBD1 matching 10 bases. CDR3 length: 17 residues. Germline V gene sequence: CDR1 SGHRS, CDR2 YFSETQ. V lost 0 bases and J lost 7; bases outside the gene matches: 12. Here the CDR3 reads CASSLADRDRGLSGYTF. The CDR3 coding sequence is TGCGCCAGCAGCTTGGCGGATCGGGACAGGGGTTTAAGTGGCTACACCTTC.

The DNA for the CDR3 is TGTGCCTGGAGTACGCTGGGGAGGGCCTCTGGAAACACCATATATTTT. It specifies CAWSTLGRASGNTIYF. The rearrangement joins TRBV30 to TRBJ1-3; D remains unclear. Trimming pared 2 bases from V and 0 bases from J, leaving 14 bases between. Germline V lookup: CDR1 GTSNPN, CDR2 SVGIG (reference sequence). The CDR3 consists of 16 residues.

The chain is built from TRBV19 and TRBJ2-5; D may be TRBD2 (5 bases). V was shortened by 5 bases and J by 5 bases, with 21 bases between the two germline ends. CDR1 is LNHDA, CDR2 SQIVND, per germline (reference sequence). The CDR3 has 16 amino acids. The CDR3 nucleotides are TGTGCCAGTAGTCCATACCACGGACTCGGGGAGGAGACCCAGTACTTC. Encoded protein: CASSPYHGLGEETQYF.

The chain joins TRBV30 to TRBJ1-2, with 9 bases fitting TRBD1. Trimming took 4 bases from V and 6 from J; bases not matched to a gene: 6. This CDR3 has 13 residues. Germline CDR1 and CDR2: GTSNPN and SVGIG (reference sequence). In DNA form, the CDR3 reads TGTGCCTGGACCCGGGACAGGGCCGATGGCTACACCTTC. Protein sequence: CAWTRDRADGYTF.

The chain is built from TRBV11-3 and TRBJ2-7; 10 bases map to TRBD1. The CDR3 is 15 amino acids. Trimming cost V 1 base and J 6 bases; bases outside gene matches: 6. CDR1 and CDR2 (germline): SGHNT, YENEEA. The CDR3 DNA reads as TGTGCCAGCAGCTTAGGGACAGGGGGTTCGGGCGAGCAGTACTTC. Its protein is CASSLGTGGSGEQYF.

This rearrangement joins TRBV21-1 to TRBJ2-5; TRBD2 is taken as the D call from the table, unchecked against the DNA. TRBV21-1 is recorded as a pseudogene. The CDR3 has 16 residues. This chain's CDR3 is CASSPRTRISVETQYF. The CDR3 bases are TGTGCCAGCAGCCCACGGACTAGGATCTCGGTAGAGACCCAGTACTTC.